These T cell receptor beta chains were read from a single sample in a study of graft-versus-host responses after intestinal transplantation. Data came from immunoSEQ multiplex PCR; TCRdb stores just in-frame clones and leaves some out. The profile shows under 150,000 clones, 85% to 95% of them singletons. No antigens are known for them. The sample consisted of unstimulated CD8+ T cells sorted from spleen or lymph node cells, taken before intestinal transplant. The receptors come from a human donor who received an intestinal transplant. The CDR3 runs from the conserved cysteine through the conserved F or W. The D gene is left open where the match is weak. Part of the rows lack a size; the others show once, few, many or a class for expanded clones.

clone_size	v_call	j_call	d_call	cdr3_nt	cdr3_aa
-	TRBV7-3	TRBJ2-7	TRBD1	TGTGCCAGCAGCTGGGCAGGGGGCTACGAGCAGTACTTC	CASSWAGGYEQYF
-	TRBV18	TRBJ2-3	-	TGTGCCAGCTCACCACGGGACGGTAGCACAGATACGCAGTATTTT	CASSPRDGSTDTQYF
once	TRBV7-6	TRBJ1-5	TRBD1	TGTGCCAGCAGCACCGGGACAGGGGTATCGAGCAATCAGCCCCAGCATTTT	CASSTGTGVSSNQPQHF
-	TRBV11-3	TRBJ2-1	-	TGTGCCAGCAGCTTAGGAACCCACAATGAGCAGTTCTTC	CASSLGTHNEQFF
-	TRBV5-1	TRBJ2-3	-	TGCGCCAGCAGCTTGATCCTGCACACAGATACGCAGTATTTT	CASSLILHTDTQYF
-	TRBV5-1	TRBJ1-1	-	TGCGCCAGCAGCGATGCCGGGCGGCTCCCGGATGAAGCTTTCTTT	CASSDAGRLPDEAFF
-	TRBV9	TRBJ2-7	TRBD2	TGTGCCAGCAGCGTAGGGAGGGACCCGGGGACTAGCGCCTACGAGCAGTACTTC	CASSVGRDPGTSAYEQYF
few	TRBV9	TRBJ1-2	-	TGTGCCAGCAGCACAGCAGTCCACAAAGCTAACTATGGCTACACCTTC	CASSTAVHKANYGYTF
-	TRBV15	TRBJ2-3	-	TGTGCCACCAGCGCCGGGGGATTCGAGCTCGGGGGAGATACGCAGTATTTT	CATSAGGFELGGDTQYF
-	TRBV18	TRBJ2-3	TRBD2	TGTGCCAGCTCACCACCTCGCCTAGCGGGAGTATATACGCAGTATTTT	CASSPPRLAGVYTQYF
-	TRBV7-9	TRBJ2-7	-	TGTGCCAGCAGCCTAGGGGTGCCCCTAAACTACGAGCAGTACTTC	CASSLGVPLNYEQYF
-	TRBV7-8	TRBJ2-1	-	TGTGCCAGCAGCTTAGGGCTAGCTCTTGATTTATATGAGCAGTTCTTC	CASSLGLALDLYEQFF
-	TRBV4-1	TRBJ2-2	-	TGCGCCAGCAGCCTAAAGATGACGGTGGCTGGGGAGCTGTTTTTT	CASSLKMTVAGELFF
-	TRBV10-3	TRBJ1-2	-	TGTGCCATCAGGTTACCGACATTCCGCGGCTACACCTTC	CAIRLPTFRGYTF
-	TRBV5-1	TRBJ2-1	-	TGCGCCAGCAGCTTGGTATTAGCCCATGAGCAGTTCTTC	CASSLVLAHEQFF
once	TRBV13	TRBJ2-3	TRBD1	TGTGCCAGCAGTCTTAGACAGGGACGCACAGATACGCAGTATTTT	CASSLRQGRTDTQYF
-	TRBV5-6	TRBJ1-1	TRBD1	TGTGCCAGCAGCCCAGGACAGGGTGTTATTGAAGCTTTCTTT	CASSPGQGVIEAFF
once	TRBV9	TRBJ2-2	-	TGTGCCAGCAGTCCGTCGGGGGGCGAGACCGGGGAGCTGTTTTTT	CASSPSGGETGELFF
-	TRBV19	TRBJ2-3	-	TGTGCCAGTAACCCGAGGCGGCGAGATACGCAGTATTTT	CASNPRRRDTQYF
few	TRBV4-3	TRBJ2-3	TRBD1	TGCGCCAGCAGCCAAGTGACAGGGGGCACCGATACGCAGTATTTT	CASSQVTGGTDTQYF
-	TRBV28	TRBJ2-1	-	TGTGCCAGCACCGGCGACTCCTACAATGAGCAGTTCTTC	CASTGDSYNEQFF
-	TRBV9	TRBJ1-1	-	TGTGCCAGCAGCGCAGTCGGACAAAGAAACACTGAAGCTTTCTTT	CASSAVGQRNTEAFF
-	TRBV15	TRBJ1-2	-	TGTGCCACCAGCAGAGTACCAAGGGTTGGCTACACCTTC	CATSRVPRVGYTF
-	TRBV27	TRBJ2-1	TRBD2	TGTGCCAGCAGTTTATCAGGAGCGGGAGGTTCCTACAATGAGCAGTTCTTC	CASSLSGAGGSYNEQFF
-	TRBV27	TRBJ2-7	-	TGTGCCAGCAGTTTATATGGGGGATTACCCTACGAGCAGTACTTC	CASSLYGGLPYEQYF
once	TRBV4-1	TRBJ2-1	-	TGCGCCAGCGGCGGGCCGGAAGAGGATGAGCAGTTCTTC	CASGGPEEDEQFF
once	TRBV4-3	TRBJ2-2	TRBD1	TGCGCCAGCAGCGTAGACAGGGGGTACACCGGGGAGCTGTTTTTT	CASSVDRGYTGELFF
-	TRBV7-6	TRBJ2-1	TRBD2	TGTGCCAGCAGCCTAGCGGACTATTCCTACAATGAGCAGTTCTTC	CASSLADYSYNEQFF
-	TRBV6-1	TRBJ2-7	-	TGTGCCAGCGCATACTTGGGAGATTCTAACGAGCAGTACTTC	CASAYLGDSNEQYF
-	TRBV5-6	TRBJ2-1	TRBD2	TGTGCCAGCAGCTTAGGACTAGTAGTACAGCAGTTCTTC	CASSLGLVVQQFF
-	TRBV6-9	TRBJ2-7	TRBD1	TGTGCCAGCAGGAGACAGGGCTCGTACGAGCAGTACTTC	CASRRQGSYEQYF
once	TRBV6-5	TRBJ1-2	-	TGTGCCAGCAGCCCGCTCCGAACTCCTTATGGCTACACCTTC	CASSPLRTPYGYTF
-	TRBV9	TRBJ2-6	-	TGTGCCAGCAGCGCCCCCCTGGCCAACGTCCTGACTTTC	CASSAPLANVLTF
-	TRBV9	TRBJ1-2	-	TGTGCCAGCAGCGCCCTCGCAGCTAACTATGGCTACACCTTC	CASSALAANYGYTF
-	TRBV9	TRBJ1-3	TRBD1	TGTGCCAGCAGCCCTGGACAGGGCGGCCTATACTCTGGAAACACCATATATTTT	CASSPGQGGLYSGNTIYF
-	TRBV11-1	TRBJ1-5	-	TGTGCCAGCAGCTTGGGTCCTTATCAGCCCCAGCATTTT	CASSLGPYQPQHF
-	TRBV7-9	TRBJ2-7	TRBD2	TGTGCCAGCAGCTTAGGGACTAGCGGGCCCTACTCGGAGCAGTACTTC	CASSLGTSGPYSEQYF
-	TRBV28	TRBJ2-7	TRBD1	TGTGCCAGCAGTTTATCCTCAGGGGGAAACTACGAGCAGTACTTC	CASSLSSGGNYEQYF
-	TRBV28	TRBJ2-7	TRBD1	TGTGCCAGCACCGCCCCCCTGACAGGGGGCTCCTACGAGCAGTACTTC	CASTAPLTGGSYEQYF
-	TRBV5-6	TRBJ2-1	-	TGTGCCAGCAGCCTAAGCGCACCCTCCTACAATGAGCAGTTCTTC	CASSLSAPSYNEQFF
-	TRBV28	TRBJ2-7	-	TGTGCCAGCAGTTTAACGGGACGGGTGGACGAGCAGTACTTC	CASSLTGRVDEQYF
-	TRBV27	TRBJ2-1	-	TGTGCCAGCAGTTTAGAGGGGTCGTCTTCCTACAATGAGCAGTTCTTC	CASSLEGSSSYNEQFF
-	TRBV7-2	TRBJ2-7	TRBD1	TGTGCCAGCAGCCTACAATCCGGGACAGGGGGTTCCTACGAGCAGTACTTC	CASSLQSGTGGSYEQYF
once	TRBV27	TRBJ2-1	-	TGTGCCAGCAGTTTATCTAGGATTAGCTCCTACAATGAGCAGTTCTTC	CASSLSRISSYNEQFF
-	TRBV7-3	TRBJ2-7	TRBD1	TGTGCCAGCAGCTTAGCCGGGACAGGGCCCTACGAGCAGTACTTC	CASSLAGTGPYEQYF
-	TRBV14	TRBJ2-7	TRBD1	TGTGCCAGCAGCGCTGGGACAGGATCTTTCTACGAGCAGTACTTC	CASSAGTGSFYEQYF
-	TRBV10-3	TRBJ2-7	TRBD1	TGTGCCACGGCTGTTCAGGGGGTGGACGAGCAGTACTTC	CATAVQGVDEQYF
-	TRBV5-1	TRBJ2-1	TRBD2	TGCGCCAGCTACGACCCGGGACTAGGCTCCTACAATGAGCAGTTCTTC	CASYDPGLGSYNEQFF
once	TRBV7-2	TRBJ1-1	-	TGTGCCAGCAGCTTAATAGTAGGGGGTCATGAAGCTTTCTTT	CASSLIVGGHEAFF
-	TRBV6-5	TRBJ2-1	-	TGTGCCAGCAGTTACCCCTCCTTTGGCGAAGGGGGTGAGCAGTTCTTC	CASSYPSFGEGGEQFF
-	TRBV9	TRBJ2-7	TRBD2	TGTGCCAGCAGCGTAGGCTGGACTAGCGGTTATTACGAGCAGTACTTC	CASSVGWTSGYYEQYF
-	TRBV18	TRBJ2-7	-	TGTGCCAGCTCACCGCTTCAGGATCCCTATGAGCAGTACTTC	CASSPLQDPYEQYF
-	TRBV4-3	TRBJ1-2	-	TGCGCCAGCAGCCAAGATCCACAGGGCCAAAGTTATGGCTACACCTTC	CASSQDPQGQSYGYTF
-	TRBV28	TRBJ1-2	TRBD1	TGTGCCAGCAGTTCTAGGACAGGGAACTATGGCTACACCTTC	CASSSRTGNYGYTF
-	TRBV4-1	TRBJ1-1	-	TGCGCCAGCAGCGCCCTAGGAGCGAACACTGAAGCTTTCTTT	CASSALGANTEAFF